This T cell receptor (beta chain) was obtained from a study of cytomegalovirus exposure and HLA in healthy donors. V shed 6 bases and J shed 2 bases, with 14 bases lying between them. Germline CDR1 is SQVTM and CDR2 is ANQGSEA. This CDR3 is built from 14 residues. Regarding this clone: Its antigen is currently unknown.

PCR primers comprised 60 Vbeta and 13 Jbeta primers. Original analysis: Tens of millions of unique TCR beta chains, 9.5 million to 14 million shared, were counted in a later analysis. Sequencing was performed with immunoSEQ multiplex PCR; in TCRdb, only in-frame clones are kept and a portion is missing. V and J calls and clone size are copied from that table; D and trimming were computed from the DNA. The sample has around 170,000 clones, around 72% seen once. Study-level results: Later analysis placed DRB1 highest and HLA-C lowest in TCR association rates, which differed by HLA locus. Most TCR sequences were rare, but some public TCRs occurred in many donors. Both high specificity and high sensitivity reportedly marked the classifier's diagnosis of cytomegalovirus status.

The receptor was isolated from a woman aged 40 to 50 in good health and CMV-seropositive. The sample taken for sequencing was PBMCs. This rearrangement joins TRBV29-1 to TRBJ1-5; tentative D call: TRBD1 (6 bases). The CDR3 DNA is TGCAGCGTCACAGAAGGGGGGGGCAATCAGCCCCAGCATTTT. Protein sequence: CSVTEGGGNQPQHF.